The 18 T cell receptor beta chains below were found in one sample sequenced in a study of T cell repertoires in cytomegalovirus infection. One entry per CDR3 protein results from TCRdb running MiXCR on the reads. The sample records 150,000 to 200,000 distinct CDR3 sequences, approximately 20% being singletons. The sequenced material came from PBMCs. The receptor source for this set is a human donor in good health (CMV status not recorded). Some clones in this sample may be carry-over from other donors' samples.

Here the CDR3 reads CASSLMNDQPQHF. DNA of the CDR3: TGTGCCAGCAGCTTGATGAACGATCAGCCCCAGCATTTT. The chain is built from TRBV5-6 and TRBJ1-5, with D unclear. CDR3 length: 13 residues. V gave up 1 base and J gave up 5 bases, with 7 bases separating them. Looked up from germline, CDR1 is SGHDT and CDR2 is YYEEEE.

This clonotype was observed a handful of times. The V gene is TRBV11-2, the J gene TRBJ2-5, with D tentatively TRBD2 (5 bases). Germline-derived CDR1 and CDR2 are SGHAT and FQNNGV. This CDR3 is 15 amino acids long. Trimming stripped 1 base from V and 4 bases from J, with 13 bases between. The CDR3 protein is CASSLGTLGRETQYF. CDR3 in DNA: TGTGCCAGCAGCTTAGGGACTCTGGGGAGAGAGACCCAGTACTTC.

J is TRBJ1-2 and V is TRBV5-1, with 9 bases identical to TRBD1. The CDR3 runs 15 residues. Germline V CDR1 and CDR2: SGHRS, YFSETQ. Trimming cost V 3 bases and J 4 bases; bases outside gene matches: 7. CDR3 residues: CASSSTGGGGYGYTF. The DNA for the CDR3 is TGCGCCAGCAGCTCAACAGGGGGCGGCGGCTATGGCTACACCTTC.

This clonotype was found a few times. V is TRBV29-1 and J is TRBJ2-7, with a possible D match to TRBD1 (5 bases). V gave up 0 bases and J gave up 2 bases, with 14 bases separating them. The CDR3 covers 15 residues. Germline lookup yields CDR1 SQVTM and CDR2 ANQGSEA. The CDR3 region has the DNA TGCAGCGTTGAAGATATAGGGGCTTCAACCTACGAGCAGTACTTC. The encoded protein is CSVEDIGASTYEQYF.

This sequence joins TRBV28 and TRBJ2-3, with 8 bases that match TRBD2. V gave up 7 bases and J gave up 3 bases; unmatched junction bases: 9. CDR3 length: 15 residues. The germline gives CDR1 MDHEN, CDR2 SYDVKM. CDR3 nucleotide sequence: TGTGCCAGCACCCGGGGGGGGCCTGGGACAGATACGCAGTATTTT. The encoded protein is CASTRGGPGTDTQYF.

This clonotype was detected only a few times. This chain links TRBV2 with TRBJ1-2; D is unresolved. Germline CDR1 reads SNHLY; CDR2 reads FYNNEI. This CDR3 comprises 14 residues. Deletions cut 7 bases from V and 4 bases from J, with 16 bases between. The CDR3 DNA reads TGTGCCAGCACCCTGGAGAGGGCTTCCTATGGCTACACCTTC. Its protein is CASTLERASYGYTF.

A note on this clonotype: A read error may produce the germline difference seen at one junction end. This chain links TRBV12-3 or TRBV12-4 with TRBJ2-1; TRBD1 aligns across 7 bases. The CDR3 spans 15 residues. CDR3: CANSPGTDIYNEQFF. The CDR3 bases are TGTGCCAACAGTCCCGGGACAGATATCTACAATGAGCAGTTCTTC.

At least ten counts were recorded for this clonotype. This chain links TRBV7-8 with TRBJ1-1; no reliable D call. CDR3 length: 13 amino acids. The V and J ends lost 5 bases and 4 bases respectively, with 11 bases between them. Looked up from germline, CDR1 is SGHVS and CDR2 is FQNEAQ. CDR3 coding DNA: TGTGCCAGCAGCGTAGGGTTGGGCACTGAAGCTTTCTTT. It translates to CASSVGLGTEAFF.

Regarding this clonotype: With a much larger clone just one base away, this may be a read error. The chain has TRBV6-2 or TRBV6-3 and TRBJ2-7, with 10 nucleotides matching TRBD1. CDR1 is MNHEY, CDR2 SVGEGT, per germline. This CDR3 region has 13 residues. J was trimmed by 6 bases and V by 4 bases; bases with no gene match: 3. The CDR3 DNA reads as TGTGCCAGCAGTTCATGGACAGGGGGCGAGCAGTACTTC. This gives the protein CASSSWTGGEQYF.

This clonotype appeared a few times. The V call is TRBV2, the J call TRBJ1-2; 8 nucleotides agree with TRBD1. Germline trimming cut 1 base from V and 5 bases from J; bases unmatched to any gene: 6. CDR3 length: 15 residues. Germline V lookup: CDR1 SNHLY, CDR2 FYNNEI. In DNA, the CDR3 is TGTGCCAGCAGTGAAGGGTCAGGGGGCGTATATGGCTACACCTTC. This codes for CASSEGSGGVYGYTF.

Concerning this clonotype: Possible read error: a much larger clone is one base away. The chain links TRBV6-2 or TRBV6-3 to TRBJ2-1, with 11 positions matching TRBD2. The CDR3 consists of 15 residues. With 8 bases clipped from V and 5 bases from J, the junction kept 8 bases outside the gene matches. CDR1 is MNHEY, CDR2 SVGEGT, per germline. For the CDR3, the DNA is TGTGCCAGCGGTTGGACTAGCGGGCGTAACAATGAGCAGTTCTTC. Translating gives CASGWTSGRNNEQFF.

Concerning this clonotype itself: This may arise from a read error, as a much more abundant clone is one base away. The chain recombines TRBV12-5 with TRBJ2-3; D may be TRBD1 (5 bases). This CDR3 contains 17 residues. The V gene's germline CDR1 is LGHNT and CDR2 FRNRAP. CDR3 nucleotides: TGTGCTAGTGGTTTGGTTCTTCTAGGGGCCCTCACAGATATGCAGTATTTT. The encoded protein is CASGLVLLGALTDMQYF.

J is TRBJ1-1 and V is TRBV6-5; a possible D gene is TRBD1 (5 bases). CDR3 length: 14 residues. Germline CDR1 is MNHEY and CDR2 is SVGAGI. Trimming left V 6 bases short and J 1 base short, with 12 bases between. The CDR3 region has the DNA TGTGCCAGCAGATTCGGACATACGAACACTGAAGCTTTCTTT. Its translation: CASRFGHTNTEAFF.

The sample holds a few counts of this clonotype. V and J are TRBV19 and TRBJ1-6; D is undetermined. Germline assignment: CDR1 LNHDA and CDR2 SQIVND (reference sequence). Trimming pared 4 bases from V and 7 bases from J, leaving 8 bases between. This CDR3 spans 13 amino acids. The CDR3 loop is CASSSDTNSPLHF. The CDR3 nucleotides are TGTGCCAGTAGTAGCGACACGAATTCACCCCTCCACTTT.

The chain carries TRBV29-1 and TRBJ2-2; D not resolved. Trimming took off 4 bases at V and 2 bases at J, with 5 bases between the two ends. The CDR3 spans 12 residues. Germline V CDR1 and CDR2: SQVTM, ANQGSEA. The CDR3 nucleotides read TGCAGCGTTGGGCGAAACACCGGGGAGCTGTTTTTT. This gives the protein CSVGRNTGELFF.

The chain employs TRBV12-3 or TRBV12-4 and TRBJ1-1; no clear D gene. The CDR3 has 13 amino acids. With 7 bases removed from V and 0 bases from J, the gap between germline ends came to 9 bases. The CDR3 reads CASTISVNTEAFF. As DNA, the CDR3 is TGTGCCAGCACGATCAGCGTGAACACTGAAGCTTTCTTT.

The chain couples TRBV14 to TRBJ2-7, with TRBD2 matching over 10 bases. The CDR3 length is 19 residues. The J segment lost 0 bases and the V segment lost 0 bases, leaving 11 bases of the junction unmatched. Germline-derived CDR1 and CDR2 are SGHDN and FVKESK. The CDR3 protein is CASSQDGTTSGVRSYEQYF. Written as DNA, the CDR3 is TGTGCCAGCAGCCAAGATGGGACAACTAGCGGGGTGCGCTCCTACGAGCAGTACTTC.

This clonotype came up a few times. V gene TRBV7-6 combines with J gene TRBJ1-1; tentative D call: TRBD1 (5 bases). The CDR3 is made up of 15 amino acids. Germline assignment: CDR1 SGHVS and CDR2 FNYEAQ. Trimming stripped 1 base from V and 11 bases from J, with 20 bases between. CDR3 in amino acids: CASSLGPGSRVFAFF. CDR3 nucleotide sequence: TGTGCCAGCAGCTTAGGACCCGGAAGCAGGGTGTTTGCTTTCTTT.